This TCR beta chain comes out of a study of blood T cell repertoires in COVID-19. Study-level background: Acute-phase and convalescent COVID-19 samples originated in the United States, Italy and Spain. T cells, B-cell-depleted T cells, or PBMCs supplied cDNA or gDNA.

Trimming removed 3 bases from V and 8 bases from J, with 4 bases in between. The CDR3 loop spans 10 amino acids. CDR1 is SNHLY and CDR2 is FYNNEI in the germline V gene. Source study methods: Quantification of nucleated cells was approximated via reference gene primer amplification. TCRdb keeps only in-frame clones here, not all; method: immunoSEQ multiplex PCR. D and trimming come from the DNA, and the V and J calls and clone size come from that table. The sample includes around 190,000 clones, about 88% seen only once; the top ten take 1.5% to 2%. The clonotype originates from a man between 18 and 29 years old with active or convalescent COVID-19. The sequenced sample was peripheral blood. The chain couples TRBV2 to TRBJ1-1; D is unclear. The CDR3 loop reads CASSDVEAFF. In nucleotides, the CDR3 is TGTGCCAGCAGTGACGTGGAAGCTTTCTTT. Combining the CDR3 with reference TRBV2 and TRBJ1-1 gives the whole variable domain EPEVTQTPSHQVTQMGQEVILRCVPISNHLYFYWYRQILGQKVEFLVSFYNNEISEKSEIFDDQFSVERPDGSNFTLKIRSTKLEDSAMYFCASSDVEAFFGQGTRLTVV.